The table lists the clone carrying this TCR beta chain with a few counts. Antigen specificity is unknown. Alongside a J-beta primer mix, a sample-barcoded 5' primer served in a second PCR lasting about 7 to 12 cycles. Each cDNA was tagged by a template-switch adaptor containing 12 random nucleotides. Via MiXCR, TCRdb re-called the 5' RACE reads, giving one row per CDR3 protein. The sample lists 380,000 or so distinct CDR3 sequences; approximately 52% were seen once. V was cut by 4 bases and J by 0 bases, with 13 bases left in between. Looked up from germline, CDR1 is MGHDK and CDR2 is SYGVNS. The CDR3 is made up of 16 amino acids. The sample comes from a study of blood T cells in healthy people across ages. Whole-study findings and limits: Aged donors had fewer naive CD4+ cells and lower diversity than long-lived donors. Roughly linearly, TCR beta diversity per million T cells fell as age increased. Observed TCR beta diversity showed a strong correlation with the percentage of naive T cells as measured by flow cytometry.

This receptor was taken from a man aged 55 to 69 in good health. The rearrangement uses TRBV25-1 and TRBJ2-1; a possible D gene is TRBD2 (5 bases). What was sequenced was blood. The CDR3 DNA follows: TGTGCCAGCAGTGGACCAGCGGAGCACTCCTACAATGAGCAGTTCTTC. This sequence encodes CASSGPAEHSYNEQFF.